Reported below is one T cell receptor (beta chain). The data stem from a study of blood T cell repertoires in COVID-19. The repertoire was sequenced with immunoSEQ multiplex PCR; TCRdb's copy has only in-frame clones and lacks some. Of approximately 200,000 clones detected, roughly 86% appear once; the ten largest clones hold about 2.5%. Germline CDR1 is LNHDA and CDR2 is SQIVND (reference sequence). CDR3 size: 14 residues. V lost 6 bases and J lost 5; bases outside the gene matches: 4. The sequenced sample was peripheral blood. The V call is TRBV19, the J call TRBJ1-4, with TRBD1 matching 9 bases. The TCR was taken from an older woman with acute or convalescent COVID-19. The CDR3 sequence: CASSADRGNEKLFF. CDR3 coding DNA: TGTGCCAGTAGCGCCGACAGGGGGAATGAAAAACTGTTTTTT.